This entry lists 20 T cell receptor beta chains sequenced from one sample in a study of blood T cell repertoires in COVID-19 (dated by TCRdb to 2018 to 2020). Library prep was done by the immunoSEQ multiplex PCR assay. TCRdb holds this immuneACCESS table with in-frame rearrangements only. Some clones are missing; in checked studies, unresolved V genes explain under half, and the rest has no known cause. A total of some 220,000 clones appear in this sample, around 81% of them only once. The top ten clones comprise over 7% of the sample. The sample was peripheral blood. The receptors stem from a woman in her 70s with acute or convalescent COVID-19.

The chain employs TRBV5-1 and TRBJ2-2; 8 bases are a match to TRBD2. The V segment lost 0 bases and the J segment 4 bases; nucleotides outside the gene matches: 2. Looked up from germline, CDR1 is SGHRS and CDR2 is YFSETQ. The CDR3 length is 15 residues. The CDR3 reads CASSLAGRGTGELFF. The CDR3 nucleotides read TGCGCCAGCAGCTTGGCCGGGAGGGGCACCGGGGAGCTGTTTTTT.

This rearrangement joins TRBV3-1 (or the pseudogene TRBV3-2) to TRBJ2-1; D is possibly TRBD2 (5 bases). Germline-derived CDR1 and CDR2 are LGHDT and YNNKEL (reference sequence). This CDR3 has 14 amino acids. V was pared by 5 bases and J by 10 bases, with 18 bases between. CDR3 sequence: CASSSPTAVDEQFF. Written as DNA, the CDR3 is TGTGCCAGCAGCTCCCCAACAGCGGTTGACGAGCAGTTCTTC.

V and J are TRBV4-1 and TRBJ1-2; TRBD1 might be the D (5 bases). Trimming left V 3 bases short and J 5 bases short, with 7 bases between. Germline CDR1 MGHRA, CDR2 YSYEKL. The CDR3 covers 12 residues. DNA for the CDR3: TGCGCCAGCAGCCAGACAGAATATGGCTACACCTTC. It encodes CASSQTEYGYTF.

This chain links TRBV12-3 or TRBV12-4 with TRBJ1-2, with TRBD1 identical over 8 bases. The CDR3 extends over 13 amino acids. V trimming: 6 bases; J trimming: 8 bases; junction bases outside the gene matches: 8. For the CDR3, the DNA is TGTGCCAGCAGACTTCAGGGGGCTAGGGGCTACACCTTC. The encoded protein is CASRLQGARGYTF.

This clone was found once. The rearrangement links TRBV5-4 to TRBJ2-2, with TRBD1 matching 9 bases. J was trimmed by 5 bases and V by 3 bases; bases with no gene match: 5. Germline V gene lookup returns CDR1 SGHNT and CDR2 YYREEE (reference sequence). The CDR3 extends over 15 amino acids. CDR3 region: CASSWGTGRTGELFF. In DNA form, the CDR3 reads TGTGCCAGCAGCTGGGGGACAGGGCGGACCGGGGAGCTGTTTTTT.

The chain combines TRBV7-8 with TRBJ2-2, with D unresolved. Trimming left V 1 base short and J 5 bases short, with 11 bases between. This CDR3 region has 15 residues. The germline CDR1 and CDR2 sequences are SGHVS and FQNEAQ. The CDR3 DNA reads TGTGCCAGCAGCTTAGTGGCAGGCCAGACCGGGGAGCTGTTTTTT. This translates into CASSLVAGQTGELFF. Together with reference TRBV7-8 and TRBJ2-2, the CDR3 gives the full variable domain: GAGVSQSPRYKVAKRGQDVALRCDPISGHVSLFWYQQALGQGPEFLTYFQNEAQLDKSGLPSDRFFAERPEGSVSTLKIQRTQQEDSAVYLCASSLVAGQTGELFFGEGSRLTVL.

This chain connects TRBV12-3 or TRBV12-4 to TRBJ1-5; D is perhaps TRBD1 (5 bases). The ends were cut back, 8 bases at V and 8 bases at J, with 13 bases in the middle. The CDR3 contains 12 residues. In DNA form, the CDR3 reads TGTGCCAGCGGGGGGGTTGCAGAGCCCCAGCATTTT. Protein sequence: CASGGVAEPQHF.

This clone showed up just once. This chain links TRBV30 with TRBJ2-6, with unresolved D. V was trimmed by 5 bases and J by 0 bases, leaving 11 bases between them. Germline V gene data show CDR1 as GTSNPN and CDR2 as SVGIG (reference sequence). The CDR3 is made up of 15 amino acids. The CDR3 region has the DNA TGTGCCTGGGCGTCCGGTAGCTCTGGGGCCAACGTCCTGACTTTC. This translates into CAWASGSSGANVLTF.

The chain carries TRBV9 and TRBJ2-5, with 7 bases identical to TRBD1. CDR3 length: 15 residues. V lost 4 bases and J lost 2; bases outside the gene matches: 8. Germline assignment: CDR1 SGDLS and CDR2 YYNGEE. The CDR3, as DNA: TGTGCCAGCAGCCTCAACCCGGGACAGCAAGAGACCCAGTACTTC. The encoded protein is CASSLNPGQQETQYF.

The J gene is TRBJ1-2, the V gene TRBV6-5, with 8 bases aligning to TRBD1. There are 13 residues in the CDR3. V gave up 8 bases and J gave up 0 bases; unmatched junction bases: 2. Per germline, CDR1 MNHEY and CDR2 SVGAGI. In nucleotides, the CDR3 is TGTGCCAGCCGGACAGGGACTAACTATGGCTACACCTTC. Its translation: CASRTGTNYGYTF.

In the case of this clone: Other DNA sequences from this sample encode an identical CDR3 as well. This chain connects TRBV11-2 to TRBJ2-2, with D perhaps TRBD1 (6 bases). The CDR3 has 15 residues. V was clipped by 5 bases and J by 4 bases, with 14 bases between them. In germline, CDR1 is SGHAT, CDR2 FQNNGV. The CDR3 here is CASSLGAGVTGELFF. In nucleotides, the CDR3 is TGTGCCAGCAGCCTAGGGGCAGGGGTCACCGGGGAGCTGTTTTTT. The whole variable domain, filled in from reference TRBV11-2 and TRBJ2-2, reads EAGVAQSPRYKIIEKRQSVAFWCNPISGHATLYWYQQILGQGPKLLIQFQNNGVVDDSQLPKDRFSAERLKGVDSTLKIQPAKLEDSAVYLCASSLGAGVTGELFFGEGSRLTVL.

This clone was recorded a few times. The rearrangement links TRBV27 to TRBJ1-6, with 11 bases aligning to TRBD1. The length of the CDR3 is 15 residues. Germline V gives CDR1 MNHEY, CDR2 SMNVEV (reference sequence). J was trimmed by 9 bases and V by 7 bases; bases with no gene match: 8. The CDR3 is CASTRPGQGVSPLHF. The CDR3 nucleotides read TGTGCCAGCACTCGGCCGGGACAGGGGGTTTCACCCCTCCACTTT.

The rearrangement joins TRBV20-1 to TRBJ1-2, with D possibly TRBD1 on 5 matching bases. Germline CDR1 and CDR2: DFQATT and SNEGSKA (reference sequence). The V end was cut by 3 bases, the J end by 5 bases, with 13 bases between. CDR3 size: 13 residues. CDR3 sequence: CSASSWGLYGYTF. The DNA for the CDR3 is TGCAGTGCTAGTTCGTGGGGCCTATATGGCTACACCTTC.

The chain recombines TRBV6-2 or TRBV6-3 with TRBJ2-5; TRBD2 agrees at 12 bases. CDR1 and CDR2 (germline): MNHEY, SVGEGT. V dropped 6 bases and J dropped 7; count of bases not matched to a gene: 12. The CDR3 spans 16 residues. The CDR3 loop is CASSSDLLTSGGTQYF. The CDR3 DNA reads TGTGCCAGCAGCTCGGACCTATTGACTAGCGGGGGGACCCAGTACTTC.

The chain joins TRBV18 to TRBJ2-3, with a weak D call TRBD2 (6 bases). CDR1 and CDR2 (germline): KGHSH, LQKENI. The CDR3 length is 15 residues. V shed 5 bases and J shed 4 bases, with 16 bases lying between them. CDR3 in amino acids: CASSKTGTSSDTQYF. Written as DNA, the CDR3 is TGTGCCAGCTCAAAAACCGGGACTTCATCAGATACGCAGTATTTT.

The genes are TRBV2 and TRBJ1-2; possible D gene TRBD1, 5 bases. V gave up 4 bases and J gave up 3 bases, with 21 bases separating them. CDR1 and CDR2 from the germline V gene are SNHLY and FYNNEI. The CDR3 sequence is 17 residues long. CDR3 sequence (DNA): TGTGCCAGCAGTGGCCCCCCGGGGGGGGGAGATGACTATGGCTACACCTTC. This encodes CASSGPPGGGDDYGYTF.

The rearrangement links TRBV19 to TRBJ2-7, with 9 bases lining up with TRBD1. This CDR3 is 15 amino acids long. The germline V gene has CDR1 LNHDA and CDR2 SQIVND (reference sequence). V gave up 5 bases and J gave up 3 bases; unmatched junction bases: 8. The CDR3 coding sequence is TGTGCCAGTAGTCCCCTACCGGGACAGGGCTACGAGCAGTACTTC. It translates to CASSPLPGQGYEQYF. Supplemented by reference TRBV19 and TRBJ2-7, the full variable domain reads DGGITQSPKYLFRKEGQNVTLSCEQNLNHDAMYWYRQDPGQGLRLIYYSQIVNDFQKGDIAEGYSVSREKKESFPLTVTSAQKNPTAFYLCASSPLPGQGYEQYFGPGTRLTVT.

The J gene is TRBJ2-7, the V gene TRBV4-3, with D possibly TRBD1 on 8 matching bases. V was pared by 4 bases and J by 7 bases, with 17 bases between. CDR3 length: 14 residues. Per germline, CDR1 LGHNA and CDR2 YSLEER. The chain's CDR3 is CASSRGQAGEEQYF. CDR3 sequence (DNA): TGCGCCAGCAGCCGGGGACAGGCGGGGGAGGAGCAGTACTTC.

The DNA for the CDR3 is TGTGCCAGCAGCTTGGCCGGGGGGCCCTACAATGAGCAGTTCTTC. It encodes CASSLAGGPYNEQFF. The V gene is TRBV7-2, the J gene TRBJ2-1, with a tentative D call TRBD2 (7 bases). Trimming took 3 bases from V and 2 from J, leaving 11 bases between them. The CDR3 runs to 15 residues. The V gene's germline CDR1 is SGHTA and CDR2 FQGNSA.

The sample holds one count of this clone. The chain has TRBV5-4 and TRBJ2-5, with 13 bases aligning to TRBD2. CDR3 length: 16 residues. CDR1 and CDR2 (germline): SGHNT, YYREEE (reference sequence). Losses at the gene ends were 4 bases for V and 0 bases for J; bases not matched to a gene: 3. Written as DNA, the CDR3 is TGTGCCAGCAGCCCGGGGACTAGCGGGGACCAAGAGACCCAGTACTTC. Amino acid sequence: CASSPGTSGDQETQYF.